These 21 T cell receptor beta chains originate from one sample sequenced in a study of blood T cell repertoires in COVID-19. Only in-frame clones appear in the TCRdb table, and some are missing; sequencing was by immunoSEQ multiplex PCR. The sample comprises 25,000 to 30,000 clones, 65% to 90% of which are singletons, and under 30% rests with the top ten. Sequences were obtained from peripheral blood. Every receptor here comes from a human donor in a cohort sampled during active COVID-19.

This rearrangement joins TRBV29-1 to TRBJ1-1; TRBD1 is a possible D gene (6 bases). The CDR3 spans 13 residues. Germline V CDR1 and CDR2: SQVTM, ANQGSEA. V lost 8 bases, J lost 0 bases, and 13 bases lay in between. CDR3 region: CSSRGGLNTEAFF. The CDR3 DNA is TGCAGCTCCCGAGGGGGTCTGAACACTGAAGCTTTCTTT.

The chain has TRBV6-2 or TRBV6-3 and TRBJ2-5; 12 bases map to TRBD1. V gave up 3 bases and J gave up 5 bases; unmatched junction bases: 7. The V gene's germline CDR1 is MNHEY and CDR2 SVGEGT. This CDR3 contains 16 residues. CDR3 nucleotide sequence: TGTGCCAGCAGTTATTCGGGACAGGGGGCGGCGGAGACCCAGTACTTC. The encoded protein is CASSYSGQGAAETQYF.

J is TRBJ1-2 and V is TRBV11-2; a possible D gene is TRBD1 (6 bases). Trimming stripped 3 bases from V and 8 bases from J, with 13 bases between. Germline V gene sequence: CDR1 SGHAT, CDR2 FQNNGV. This CDR3 comprises 13 residues. CDR3 residues: CASSFAGARGYTF. In DNA, the CDR3 is TGTGCCAGCAGCTTTGCAGGGGCAAGAGGCTACACCTTC.

This clone came up once. CDR3 sequence: CASSLYRASGELFF. CDR3 nucleotide sequence: TGTGCCAGCAGCTTGTACAGGGCCTCCGGGGAGCTGTTTTTT. This sequence joins TRBV5-8 and TRBJ2-2, with D perhaps matching TRBD1 (6 bases). Looked up from germline, CDR1 is SGHTS and CDR2 is YDEGEE. Trimming took 1 base from V and 6 from J, leaving 10 bases between them. This CDR3 region has 14 residues.

This chain joins TRBV4-1 and TRBJ2-5; 9 bases fit TRBD1. J gave up 5 bases and V 3 bases, and 4 bases lay outside the gene matches. This CDR3 contains 14 residues. Germline CDR1 is MGHRA and CDR2 is YSYEKL. CDR3 region: CASSQGQGVETQYF. The CDR3, as DNA: TGCGCCAGCAGCCAGGGACAGGGAGTGGAGACCCAGTACTTC.

V is TRBV7-9 and J is TRBJ2-2; no definite D call. From germline, CDR1 is SEHNR and CDR2 FQNEAQ (reference sequence). The CDR3 extends over 13 amino acids. The ends were cut back, 3 bases at V and 4 bases at J, with 6 bases in the middle. The DNA of the CDR3 is TGTGCCAGCAGCTTGTCGGTCACCGGGGAGCTGTTTTTT. This codes for CASSLSVTGELFF.

The chain has TRBV20-1 and TRBJ2-4; D is perhaps TRBD1 (6 bases). The CDR3 spans 14 residues. Trimming removed 3 bases from V and 1 base from J, with 10 bases in between. CDR1 and CDR2 from the germline V gene are DFQATT and SNEGSKA (reference sequence). The CDR3 spells CSASGQGAKNIQYF. For the CDR3, the DNA is TGCAGTGCTAGTGGTCAGGGGGCCAAAAACATTCAGTACTTC.

The CDR3: CASSPDGRGGDRNEQFF. The DNA for the CDR3 is TGTGCCAGCAGTCCCGATGGGCGGGGGGGCGACCGGAATGAGCAGTTCTTC. The rearrangement links TRBV6-2 or TRBV6-3 to TRBJ2-1; 9 bases line up with TRBD2. V shed 5 bases and J 7 bases; nucleotides not matched to a gene: 15. The germline CDR1 and CDR2 sequences are MNHEY and SVGEGT. The CDR3 runs to 17 residues.

This clone was recorded once. The V call is TRBV7-3, the J call TRBJ2-1; D uncertain. Trimming stripped 5 bases from V and 6 bases from J, with 14 bases between. This CDR3 has 14 residues. CDR1 is SGHTA and CDR2 is FQGTGA in the germline V gene. DNA of the CDR3: TGTGCCAGCAGCCCAAGTAGTAGTTTCAATGAGCAGTTCTTC. It encodes CASSPSSSFNEQFF.

The rearrangement uses TRBV6-5 and TRBJ1-2, with 7 positions matching TRBD1. The CDR3 runs 13 residues. The V gene's germline CDR1 is MNHEY and CDR2 SVGAGI. V gave up 9 bases and J gave up 8 bases; unmatched junction bases: 12. CDR3 in amino acids: CASNRQGQGGYTF. The CDR3 DNA reads as TGTGCCAGTAACAGACAGGGCCAGGGGGGCTACACCTTC.

This clone was seen once. The J gene is TRBJ2-3, the V gene TRBV6-4, with D perhaps TRBD2 (6 bases). There are 15 residues in the CDR3. Trimming stripped 5 bases from V and 5 bases from J, with 17 bases between. Germline CDR1 is MRHNA and CDR2 is SNTAGT. This CDR3 reads CASSHNKAGRDTQYF. CDR3 sequence (DNA): TGTGCCAGCAGTCACAATAAGGCGGGGCGAGATACGCAGTATTTT.

This clone was observed a single time. This chain uses TRBV28 with TRBJ1-6, with 7 bases matching TRBD1. The J segment lost 7 bases and the V segment lost 3 bases, leaving 9 bases of the junction unmatched. Germline V gives CDR1 MDHEN, CDR2 SYDVKM. CDR3 length: 16 amino acids. CDR3 residues: CASSLASGTDNSPLHF. CDR3 coding DNA: TGTGCCAGCAGTTTGGCTAGCGGGACAGACAATTCACCCCTCCACTTT.

V gene TRBV9 combines with J gene TRBJ2-1; D might be TRBD1 (6 bases). Trimming cost V 3 bases and J 10 bases, with 8 bases left between them. Looked up from germline, CDR1 is SGDLS and CDR2 is YYNGEE. The CDR3 contains 11 residues. CDR3: CASSDGQEQFF. The CDR3 DNA reads as TGTGCCAGCAGCGACGGACAGGAGCAGTTCTTC.

V is TRBV11-2 and J is TRBJ2-7, with TRBD2 matching 7 bases. V lost 5 bases, J lost 1 base, and 8 bases stayed unmatched. The CDR3 runs 15 residues. Germline CDR1 and CDR2: SGHAT and FQNNGV. CDR3 sequence reads: CASSRGVDGSYEQYF. As DNA, the CDR3 is TGTGCCAGCAGCCGGGGGGTCGACGGTTCCTACGAGCAGTACTTC.

The chain has TRBV4-3 and TRBJ2-7; TRBD2 is a possible D gene (6 bases). V dropped 2 bases and J dropped 2 bases, with 10 bases sitting between them. Germline-derived CDR1 and CDR2 are LGHNA and YSLEER. The CDR3 consists of 14 residues. The CDR3 sequence is CASSQRGGAYEQYF. CDR3 DNA: TGCGCCAGCAGCCAACGGGGAGGCGCCTACGAGCAGTACTTC.

The chain recombines TRBV19 with TRBJ1-2; D perhaps matches TRBD1 (5 bases). Germline CDR1 LNHDA, CDR2 SQIVND (reference sequence). The CDR3 loop spans 11 amino acids. The V gene lost 7 bases and the J gene lost 8 bases, with 11 bases spanning the gap. CDR3 bases: TGTGCCAGTACCTCAGGGCGGGGCTACACCTTC. Amino acid sequence: CASTSGRGYTF. Full variable domain (missing parts from reference TRBV19 and TRBJ1-2): DGGITQSPKYLFRKEGQNVTLSCEQNLNHDAMYWYRQDPGQGLRLIYYSQIVNDFQKGDIAEGYSVSREKKESFPLTVTSAQKNPTAFYLCASTSGRGYTFGSGTRLTVV.

The chain couples TRBV11-3 to TRBJ1-3; 7 nucleotides align to TRBD1. The germline CDR1 and CDR2 sequences are SGHNT and YENEEA. The CDR3 is 16 amino acids. V lost 5 bases and J lost 2; bases outside the gene matches: 9. The CDR3, as DNA: TGTGCCAGCAGCCCTGCCGGGACAGAGACTGGAAACACCATATATTTT. This codes for CASSPAGTETGNTIYF.

V and J are TRBV30 and TRBJ1-2; tentatively, D is TRBD1 (5 bases). The germline CDR1 and CDR2 sequences are GTSNPN and SVGIG (reference sequence). This CDR3 is built from 11 residues. V lost 4 bases and J 8 bases, leaving 11 bases between the germline ends. The CDR3 nucleotides are TGTGCCTGGAAAGGGTGGGGCGGCTACACCTTC. It is translated as CAWKGWGGYTF. Together with reference TRBV30 and TRBJ1-2, the CDR3 gives the full variable domain: SQTIHQWPATLVQPVGSPLSLECTVEGTSNPNLYWYRQAAGRGLQLLFYSVGIGQISSEVPQNLSASRPQDRQFILSSKKLLLSDSGFYLCAWKGWGGYTFGSGTRLTVV.

The chain couples TRBV4-3 to TRBJ1-4; D not resolved. The CDR3 sequence is 16 residues long. Trimming shortened V by 0 bases and J by 2 bases, and 10 bases separated the two germline ends. Germline assignment: CDR1 LGHNA and CDR2 YSLEER. CDR3 region: CASSQELVSTNEKLFF. CDR3 coding DNA: TGCGCCAGCAGCCAAGAATTGGTTAGCACTAATGAAAAACTGTTTTTT.

V is TRBV15 and J is TRBJ2-5, with TRBD2 matching over 13 bases. The CDR3 totals 14 residues. The J segment lost 2 bases and the V segment lost 9 bases, leaving 3 bases of the junction unmatched. Germline values: CDR1 LNHNV, CDR2 YYDKDF (reference sequence). DNA for the CDR3: TGTGCCACGGGGACTAGCGGGAATCAAGAGACCCAGTACTTC. Its translation is CATGTSGNQETQYF.

The V gene is TRBV30, the J gene TRBJ1-1; D is perhaps TRBD1 (6 bases). The CDR3 contains 12 residues. CDR1 is GTSNPN, CDR2 SVGIG, per germline (reference sequence). The germline V and J ends were trimmed by 6 bases and 1 base, with 9 bases remaining between them. The CDR3 DNA is TGTGCCTGTTCACAGGGGAACACTGAAGCTTTCTTT. Its protein is CACSQGNTEAFF.